This entry is about one T cell receptor (beta chain). These data are taken from a study of technical replicates of blood from a few donors. V lost 5 bases, J lost 8 bases, and 7 bases stayed unmatched. The CDR3 has 13 residues. Germline V lookup: CDR1 SGHVS, CDR2 FQNEAQ. Here immunoSEQ multiplex PCR was the method, and the copy in TCRdb shows in-frame clones only, minus some. There are about 60,000 clones in the sample; around 90% occur only once, and under 6.5% lies in the top ten. Sequences were obtained from PBMCs. The chain recombines TRBV7-8 with TRBJ1-2; TRBD1 matches 8 bases. The TCR was taken from a human donor in good health. Some clones in this sample may be carry-over from other donors' samples. The CDR3 protein is CASSPGQGSGYTF. The DNA for the CDR3 is TGTGCCAGCAGCCCCGGACAGGGTAGCGGCTACACCTTC.